This is a list of T cell receptor beta chains from one sample in a study of shared T cell receptors in the human thymus. Clones were read by immunoSEQ multiplex PCR, and TCRdb kept only the in-frame ones, dropping some. The sample gives 640,000 or so clones, over 75% of which show up once; 0.0094% is in the top ten. In addition, the sample was reused for a study of human thymus T cells.

The sample taken for sequencing was thymocytes. These receptors all come from a boy younger than two with a congenital heart defect. CDR3s include the opening cysteine and the closing phenylalanine or tryptophan. The D gene is left open where the match is weak. Size is omitted from some rows. Given values are once, few, many or a class for expanded clones.

d_call: .; j_call: TRBJ2-2; clone_size: .; v_call: TRBV7-3; cdr3_aa: CASSPPGGLGELFF; cdr3_nt: TGTGCCAGCAGCCCTCCGGGTGGACTCGGGGAGCTGTTTTTT
d_call: TRBD1; j_call: TRBJ2-7; clone_size: .; v_call: TRBV5-6; cdr3_aa: CASSKRRQGLSYEQYF; cdr3_nt: TGTGCCAGCAGCAAGCGCCGACAGGGGTTATCCTACGAGCAGTACTTC
d_call: .; j_call: TRBJ2-1; clone_size: .; v_call: TRBV14; cdr3_aa: CASSQSSRDNEQFF; cdr3_nt: TGTGCCAGCAGTCAAAGTAGCAGGGACAATGAGCAGTTCTTC
d_call: TRBD2; j_call: TRBJ2-7; clone_size: once; v_call: TRBV15; cdr3_aa: CATSSNRLAGWYNYEQYF; cdr3_nt: TGTGCCACCAGCAGTAACAGACTAGCGGGATGGTATAACTACGAGCAGTACTTC
d_call: TRBD2; j_call: TRBJ2-3; clone_size: .; v_call: TRBV28; cdr3_aa: CASSFVAGDTDTQYF; cdr3_nt: TGTGCCAGCAGTTTCGTAGCGGGTGACACAGATACGCAGTATTTT
d_call: .; j_call: TRBJ2-3; clone_size: .; v_call: TRBV5-4; cdr3_aa: CASSSSLGTDTQYF; cdr3_nt: TGTGCCAGCAGCTCTAGTCTAGGCACAGATACGCAGTATTTT
d_call: .; j_call: TRBJ2-3; clone_size: .; v_call: TRBV20-1; cdr3_aa: CSARLADTQYF; cdr3_nt: TGCAGTGCTAGACTAGCAGATACGCAGTATTTT
d_call: TRBD1; j_call: TRBJ2-7; clone_size: .; v_call: TRBV11-3; cdr3_aa: CASSLGRDRGDEQYF; cdr3_nt: TGTGCCAGCAGCTTAGGGCGGGACAGGGGAGACGAGCAGTACTTC
d_call: .; j_call: TRBJ1-3; clone_size: .; v_call: TRBV7-2; cdr3_aa: CASSLARTAGNTIYF; cdr3_nt: TGTGCCAGCAGCTTAGCTAGGACAGCTGGAAACACCATATATTTT
d_call: .; j_call: TRBJ2-5; clone_size: once; v_call: TRBV6-5; cdr3_aa: CASSYFRGHGTQYF; cdr3_nt: TGTGCCAGCAGTTACTTCAGGGGTCATGGGACCCAGTACTTC
d_call: .; j_call: TRBJ2-1; clone_size: .; v_call: TRBV4-3; cdr3_aa: CASSQEAPGGEQFF; cdr3_nt: TGCGCCAGCAGCCAAGAAGCCCCCGGGGGTGAGCAGTTCTTC
d_call: .; j_call: TRBJ1-1; clone_size: .; v_call: TRBV19; cdr3_aa: CASGDEARRPTEAFF; cdr3_nt: TGTGCCAGTGGAGACGAAGCACGGAGACCCACTGAAGCTTTCTTT
d_call: .; j_call: TRBJ2-3; clone_size: .; v_call: TRBV6-5; cdr3_aa: CASSRRGTDTQYF; cdr3_nt: TGTGCCAGCAGCCGCCGAGGCACAGATACGCAGTATTTT
d_call: .; j_call: TRBJ2-7; clone_size: .; v_call: TRBV2; cdr3_aa: CASSVRTVPYEQYF; cdr3_nt: TGTGCCAGCAGTGTCAGGACAGTCCCCTACGAGCAGTACTTC
d_call: .; j_call: TRBJ2-5; clone_size: .; v_call: TRBV29-1; cdr3_aa: CADSCLEETQYF; cdr3_nt: TGCGCCGACAGTTGTCTAGAGGAGACCCAGTACTTC
d_call: .; j_call: TRBJ2-2; clone_size: once; v_call: TRBV4-1; cdr3_aa: CASSRDWASLLNTGELFF; cdr3_nt: TGCGCCAGCAGCCGAGACTGGGCCTCCCTTTTGAACACCGGGGAGCTGTTTTTT
d_call: .; j_call: TRBJ1-6; clone_size: .; v_call: TRBV9; cdr3_aa: CASSVHAANSPLHF; cdr3_nt: TGTGCCAGCAGCGTCCACGCGGCTAATTCACCCCTCCACTTT
d_call: TRBD1; j_call: TRBJ2-6; clone_size: .; v_call: TRBV6-4; cdr3_aa: CASSDSPGQKSSGANVLTF; cdr3_nt: TGTGCCAGCAGTGACTCGCCGGGACAGAAGAGCTCTGGGGCCAACGTCCTGACTTTC
d_call: .; j_call: TRBJ1-2; clone_size: few; v_call: TRBV4-2; cdr3_aa: CASSQDLLVNGYTF; cdr3_nt: TGTGCCAGCAGCCAAGATCTATTGGTGAATGGCTACACCTTC
d_call: TRBD2; j_call: TRBJ2-3; clone_size: .; v_call: TRBV2; cdr3_aa: CASSLGLASTDTQYF; cdr3_nt: TGTGCCAGCAGCCTAGGACTAGCGAGCACAGATACGCAGTATTTT
d_call: .; j_call: TRBJ1-2; clone_size: .; v_call: TRBV28; cdr3_aa: CASSGLRVRRYGYTF; cdr3_nt: TGTGCCAGCAGTGGGCTCAGAGTTCGAAGGTATGGCTACACCTTC
d_call: TRBD2; j_call: TRBJ2-3; clone_size: .; v_call: TRBV19; cdr3_aa: CASSIIRGSTQYF; cdr3_nt: TGTGCCAGTAGTATTATCCGCGGGAGTACGCAGTATTTT
d_call: TRBD1; j_call: TRBJ1-2; clone_size: .; v_call: TRBV27; cdr3_aa: CASSSTGDGYTF; cdr3_nt: TGTGCCAGCAGTTCAACAGGGGATGGCTACACCTTC
d_call: .; j_call: TRBJ1-6; clone_size: .; v_call: TRBV5-6; cdr3_aa: CASSPSWTDNSPLHF; cdr3_nt: TGTGCCAGCAGCCCATCTTGGACAGATAATTCACCCCTCCACTTT
d_call: .; j_call: TRBJ1-5; clone_size: .; v_call: TRBV28; cdr3_aa: CASSRELGQPQHF; cdr3_nt: TGTGCCAGCAGCCGGGAACTCGGACAGCCCCAGCATTTT
d_call: TRBD1; j_call: TRBJ1-1; clone_size: .; v_call: TRBV10-3; cdr3_aa: CAISGPGQGTSMNTEAFF; cdr3_nt: TGTGCCATCAGTGGCCCAGGACAGGGGACATCTATGAACACTGAAGCTTTCTTT
d_call: TRBD2; j_call: TRBJ2-5; clone_size: once; v_call: TRBV11-2; cdr3_aa: CASSPRREQETQYF; cdr3_nt: TGTGCCAGCAGCCCCCGGCGGGAGCAAGAGACCCAGTACTTC
d_call: .; j_call: TRBJ2-6; clone_size: .; v_call: TRBV19; cdr3_aa: CASISKDSGANVLTF; cdr3_nt: TGTGCCAGTATCTCTAAAGACTCTGGGGCCAACGTCCTGACTTTC
d_call: .; j_call: TRBJ2-7; clone_size: .; v_call: TRBV2; cdr3_aa: CASNAAGQPPYEQYF; cdr3_nt: TGTGCCAGCAATGCCGCAGGACAGCCCCCCTACGAGCAGTACTTC
d_call: TRBD1; j_call: TRBJ2-7; clone_size: .; v_call: TRBV5-1; cdr3_aa: CASSPDRGPHDEQYF; cdr3_nt: TGCGCCAGCAGCCCAGACAGGGGGCCGCACGACGAGCAGTACTTC
d_call: .; j_call: TRBJ2-7; clone_size: .; v_call: TRBV30; cdr3_aa: CAWSFRRQGYEQYF; cdr3_nt: TGTGCCTGGAGCTTCAGGCGGCAGGGTTACGAGCAGTACTTC
d_call: .; j_call: TRBJ2-2; clone_size: .; v_call: TRBV1; cdr3_aa: CTSSHRGLPIHPSLF; cdr3_nt: TGCACCAGCAGCCATCGGGGACTTCCTATTCACCCGTCCCTTTTT
d_call: .; j_call: TRBJ1-5; clone_size: .; v_call: TRBV28; cdr3_aa: CASSLQWFQGGNQPQHF; cdr3_nt: TGTGCCAGCAGTTTACAATGGTTTCAGGGAGGTAATCAGCCCCAGCATTTT
d_call: .; j_call: TRBJ1-1; clone_size: .; v_call: TRBV9; cdr3_aa: CASSEGGWARSTEAFF; cdr3_nt: TGTGCCAGCAGCGAGGGAGGTTGGGCTCGGAGCACTGAAGCTTTCTTT
d_call: TRBD1; j_call: TRBJ2-3; clone_size: .; v_call: TRBV30; cdr3_aa: CAWSHRGDCSPDTQYF; cdr3_nt: TGTGCCTGGAGTCACAGGGGGGACTGCAGTCCAGATACGCAGTATTTT
d_call: TRBD2; j_call: TRBJ2-1; clone_size: once; v_call: TRBV6-8; cdr3_aa: CAILPSYSGPRRGQFF; cdr3_nt: TGTGCCATCCTACCCTCTTATAGCGGGCCAAGGCGGGGGCAGTTCTTC
d_call: .; j_call: TRBJ1-3; clone_size: once; v_call: TRBV28; cdr3_aa: CASRGAQETYSGNTIYF; cdr3_nt: TGTGCCAGCAGGGGGGCTCAGGAGACCTACTCTGGAAACACCATATATTTT
d_call: TRBD2; j_call: TRBJ2-7; clone_size: once; v_call: TRBV7-2; cdr3_aa: CASSLTFPTSGPTYEQYF; cdr3_nt: TGTGCCAGCAGCTTAACCTTCCCGACTAGCGGACCTACCTACGAGCAGTACTTC
d_call: TRBD2; j_call: TRBJ2-7; clone_size: .; v_call: TRBV5-6; cdr3_aa: CASSSVLAISYEQYF; cdr3_nt: TGTGCCAGCAGCTCCGTACTAGCGATCTCCTACGAGCAGTACTTC
d_call: TRBD2; j_call: TRBJ2-5; clone_size: .; v_call: TRBV5-1; cdr3_aa: CASSLGLAGETQYF; cdr3_nt: TGCGCCAGCAGCTTGGGACTAGCGGGAGAGACCCAGTACTTC
d_call: .; j_call: TRBJ2-7; clone_size: .; v_call: TRBV5-1; cdr3_aa: CASSPGQIYEQYF; cdr3_nt: TGCGCCAGCAGCCCCGGACAGATCTACGAGCAGTACTTC
d_call: .; j_call: TRBJ2-5; clone_size: .; v_call: TRBV28; cdr3_aa: CASMKGAGGEQETQYF; cdr3_nt: TGTGCCAGCATGAAGGGAGCAGGCGGCGAGCAAGAGACCCAGTACTTC
d_call: .; j_call: TRBJ2-7; clone_size: .; v_call: TRBV19; cdr3_aa: CASSIDNSYEQYF; cdr3_nt: TGTGCCAGTAGTATAGACAACTCCTACGAGCAGTACTTC
d_call: TRBD2; j_call: TRBJ2-5; clone_size: .; v_call: TRBV7-9; cdr3_aa: CASSPWTSGSTETQYF; cdr3_nt: TGTGCCAGCAGCCCTTGGACTAGCGGGAGTACCGAGACCCAGTACTTC
d_call: TRBD1; j_call: TRBJ1-2; clone_size: .; v_call: TRBV7-9; cdr3_aa: CASSSRTGRGYTF; cdr3_nt: TGTGCCAGCAGCTCCCGGACAGGGAGAGGCTACACCTTC
d_call: .; j_call: TRBJ1-5; clone_size: .; v_call: TRBV4-2; cdr3_aa: CASSQTPGEGHQPQHF; cdr3_nt: TGTGCCAGCAGCCAAACCCCTGGGGAGGGGCATCAGCCCCAGCATTTT
d_call: TRBD1; j_call: TRBJ1-2; clone_size: .; v_call: TRBV6-1; cdr3_aa: CASSDPGQVYGYTF; cdr3_nt: TGTGCCAGCAGTGACCCGGGACAGGTCTATGGCTACACCTTC
d_call: .; j_call: TRBJ1-5; clone_size: .; v_call: TRBV9; cdr3_aa: CASSVDGITQPQHF; cdr3_nt: TGTGCCAGCAGCGTAGACGGGATAACTCAGCCCCAGCATTTT
d_call: TRBD1; j_call: TRBJ2-2; clone_size: .; v_call: TRBV11-3; cdr3_aa: CASSPGQGAGELFF; cdr3_nt: TGTGCCAGCAGCCCGGGACAGGGGGCCGGGGAGCTGTTTTTT
d_call: .; j_call: TRBJ1-1; clone_size: .; v_call: TRBV30; cdr3_aa: CAWNVKGENTEAFF; cdr3_nt: TGTGCCTGGAATGTGAAAGGAGAGAACACTGAAGCTTTCTTT
d_call: TRBD2; j_call: TRBJ2-2; clone_size: .; v_call: TRBV2; cdr3_aa: CASSDTSGRRAGELFF; cdr3_nt: TGTGCCAGCAGTGATACTAGCGGGAGAAGGGCCGGGGAGCTGTTTTTT
d_call: .; j_call: TRBJ1-5; clone_size: .; v_call: TRBV2; cdr3_aa: CASSAWRVHRPQHF; cdr3_nt: TGTGCCAGCAGCGCCTGGCGGGTGCATAGGCCCCAGCATTTT
d_call: TRBD1; j_call: TRBJ1-5; clone_size: .; v_call: TRBV7-8; cdr3_aa: CASSEDRAEERSKPQHF; cdr3_nt: TGTGCCAGCAGCGAGGACAGGGCCGAGGAGCGGAGTAAGCCCCAGCATTTT